This T cell receptor beta chain was identified during a study of blood T cell repertoires in COVID-19. About the study: Researchers got acute and convalescent COVID-19 samples from the United States, Italy and Spain. In each case, the material was cDNA or gDNA derived from T cells, B-cell-depleted T cells, or PBMCs.

Under the authors' procedure: Reference gene primer amplification in the assay estimated nucleated cell counts. The table came from immunoSEQ multiplex PCR; TCRdb's copy has only in-frame clones and leaves some out. V and J calls and clone size are copied from that table; D and trimming were computed from the DNA. The profile shows more than 70,000 clones, 80% of them singletons. CDR1 SGHDT and CDR2 YYEEEE come from the germline V gene. There are 15 residues in the CDR3. The germline V and J ends were trimmed by 4 bases and 0 bases, with 11 bases remaining between them. The receptor was isolated from a woman aged 70-85 years with acute or convalescent COVID-19. Sequencing was carried out using peripheral blood. The chain couples TRBV5-6 to TRBJ1-5; D is ambiguous. The CDR3 DNA sequence: TGTGCCAGCAGCAGAAGACTTGTTAGCAATCAGCCCCAGCATTTT. As protein: CASSRRLVSNQPQHF.